This paragraph reports one T cell receptor (beta chain). Its antigen is undetermined. Other nucleotide sequences in the sample specify the same CDR3. In the naive CD8 group, cells lacked CD45RO and were positively selected for CCR7, so terminally differentiated effector memory CD45RA+ cells were left out. The source of the sample is a study of shared clonotypes between healthy human individuals. Genomic DNA belonging to each subset was distributed in equal measure over several immunoSEQ plates. Produced via immunoSEQ multiplex PCR; TCRdb's table is partial and in-frame only. This table holds around 1.9 million clones, about 92% found once. Regarding the study as a whole: As a rule, naive subsets had a larger estimated richness than memory subsets.

Per the germline V gene, CDR1 is MDHEN and CDR2 is SYDVKM. The CDR3 has 14 amino acids. The V and J ends lost 3 bases and 1 base respectively, with 10 bases between them. Input material: naive CD8+ T cells from PBMCs. The TCR sequence derives from a man younger than 35 in good health. Some clones in this sample may be carry-over from other donors' samples. This chain uses TRBV28 with TRBJ2-7; D possibly matches TRBD1 or TRBD2 (5 bases each). In nucleotides, the CDR3 is TGTGCCAGCAGTTTGGCAGGGAGTTCCTACGAGCAGTACTTC. Translated: CASSLAGSSYEQYF.